The clone carrying this T cell receptor (beta chain) was picked up a small number of times. Its antigen is still unknown. The data originate from a study of CD8+ T cells in alopecia areata. Study findings and constraints: During tofacitinib treatment, many expanded lesional clones remained in scalp and blood.

Treatment meaning: oral pan-JAK inhibitor, 5-10 mg twice daily. The sorting of PBMCs gave CD4+ and CD8+ T cells. Sequencing relied on a cDNA template that was reverse transcribed from extracted RNA. TCRdb keeps only in-frame clones here, not all; method: immunoSEQ multiplex PCR. Here the sample spans hundreds of thousands of clones, approximately 38% being singletons. Material: CD4+ T cells sorted from blood, obtained around week 31, from a patient treated with tofacitinib. The receptor comes from a human donor with alopecia areata.

The CDR3 loop reads CSVERAQGRTDTQYF. CDR3 nucleotides: TGCAGCGTTGAGAGGGCACAGGGCCGCACAGATACGCAGTATTTT. V gene TRBV29-1 combines with J gene TRBJ2-3; maybe TRBD1 (6 bases). Per the germline V gene, CDR1 is SQVTM and CDR2 is ANQGSEA. Trimming took 3 bases from V and 1 from J, leaving 14 bases between them. CDR3 length: 15 amino acids.